This T cell receptor (beta chain) was retrieved from a study of blood T cell repertoires in COVID-19. Some clones are missing from TCRdb's copy, which holds only in-frame ones; the method was immunoSEQ multiplex PCR. The profile covers some 74,000 clones, with around 83% appearing a single time and 40% to 50% taken by the ten largest. The CDR3 length is 15 residues. V trimming: 5 bases; J trimming: 5 bases; junction bases outside the gene matches: 9. CDR1 and CDR2 (germline): SSHAT, FNYEAQ (reference sequence). The sample comprised peripheral blood. This sequence was found in a man older than 75 with acute or convalescent COVID-19. V and J are TRBV7-7 and TRBJ2-1, with 7 nucleotides matching TRBD2. The CDR3: CASSPGLSDHNEQFF. The CDR3 DNA reads TGTGCCAGCAGCCCGGGACTATCGGACCACAATGAGCAGTTCTTC.